This TCR beta chain was profiled in a study of CXCR3-negative and CXCR3-positive naive CD8 T cells. As to this clonotype: Its antigen is as yet unknown.

Carrying UMI labels, the TRB cDNA libraries were prepared through 5' RACE. Each CDR3 protein gets one entry in TCRdb, which reprocessed the 5' RACE reads and gives no DNA. This sample's table has 130,000 or so distinct CDR3 sequences. Germline CDR1 and CDR2: MRHNA and SNTAGT. The CDR3 consists of 16 residues. Overall study findings and caveats: Surface CD5 was comparable between naive subsets; TCR strength was inferred from TRB CDR3 properties.

The V gene is TRBV6-4, the J gene TRBJ2-1. This TCR came from a human donor in good health. Some clones in this sample may be carry-over from other donors' samples. Sequences were obtained from naive CXCR3- CD8+ T cells from blood. Regarding subset: CD45RO-CCR7+CD27+CD95- naive CD8+ T cells lacking CXCR3 (TNR3-). The CDR3 loop reads CASSPFGGSSYNEQFF.